Presented here are 20 T cell receptor beta chains from one specimen sequenced in a study of blood T cell repertoires in COVID-19. Some clones are missing from TCRdb's copy, which holds only in-frame ones; the method was immunoSEQ multiplex PCR. The table shows 70,000 to 95,000 clones, with 75% to 85% occurring only once. Sequences were obtained from peripheral blood. The receptors stem from a human donor in a cohort sampled during active COVID-19.

The gene calls are TRBV6-5 and TRBJ1-5, with 7 bases fitting TRBD1. The CDR3 runs to 16 residues. Germline assignment: CDR1 MNHEY and CDR2 SVGAGI. Trimming took 2 bases from V and 4 from J; bases not matched to a gene: 8. This CDR3 is CASSYRGGQVNQPQHF. Here the CDR3 DNA reads TGTGCCAGCAGTTACCGTGGCGGACAGGTTAATCAGCCCCAGCATTTT.

The chain combines TRBV4-2 with TRBJ1-6, with TRBD1 identical over 9 bases. Germline V lookup: CDR1 LGHNA, CDR2 YNFKEQ. The CDR3 has 16 residues. V trimming: 4 bases; J trimming: 7 bases; junction bases outside the gene matches: 8. This CDR3 is CASSPSGTGLNSPLHF. The CDR3 region has the DNA TGTGCCAGCAGCCCCTCCGGGACAGGGTTGAATTCACCCCTCCACTTT.

This clone was seen only a few times. The rearrangement links TRBV5-1 to TRBJ2-7; no definite D call. This CDR3 is 13 amino acids long. Looked up from germline, CDR1 is SGHRS and CDR2 is YFSETQ. Between the trimmed V and J ends, which lost 3 bases and 0 bases, there was a span of 7 bases. The CDR3 reads CASSWALSYEQYF. Here the CDR3 DNA reads TGCGCCAGCAGCTGGGCGCTCTCCTACGAGCAGTACTTC.

V and J are TRBV10-3 and TRBJ1-4; D is unclear. The germline V and J ends were trimmed by 3 bases and 7 bases, with 12 bases remaining between them. CDR1 and CDR2 from the germline V gene are ENHRY and SYGVKD. The CDR3 totals 14 residues. As DNA, the CDR3 is TGTGCCATCAGTGATGGCCCAACGGGTGAAAAACTGTTTTTT. Residues: CAISDGPTGEKLFF.

This chain uses TRBV19 with TRBJ2-5; TRBD1 is a possible D gene (5 bases). V lost 5 bases and J lost 3, with 10 bases in between. Germline V gene lookup returns CDR1 LNHDA and CDR2 SQIVND (reference sequence). The CDR3 spans 13 residues. This CDR3 reads CASSPRQKETQYF. DNA for the CDR3: TGTGCCAGTAGTCCGAGACAGAAAGAGACCCAGTACTTC.

On this clone: This may come from a read error, since a much larger clone is one base off. The chain carries TRBV7-6 and TRBJ1-2, with 7 positions matching TRBD1. V lost 1 base to trimming and J lost 4 bases; unmatched junction nucleotides: 0. There are 13 residues in the CDR3. Germline V lookup: CDR1 SGHVS, CDR2 FNYEAQ. In DNA, the CDR3 is TGTGCCAGCAGCTTAGGGACAGGCTATGGCTACACCTTC. It is translated as CASSLGTGYGYTF.

Concerning this clone: This sample also contains other DNA sequences that code for the same CDR3. This rearrangement joins TRBV28 to TRBJ2-1, with 8 bases lining up with TRBD2. The germline V gene encodes CDR1 MDHEN and CDR2 SYDVKM. This CDR3 contains 15 residues. Losses at the gene ends were 2 bases for V and 2 bases for J; bases not matched to a gene: 2. CDR3 loop: CASSLGGGPYNEQFF. The CDR3, as DNA: TGTGCCAGCAGTTTAGGCGGGGGGCCCTACAATGAGCAGTTCTTC.

The chain carries TRBV15 and TRBJ1-2; D is unclear. The length of the CDR3 is 12 residues. Germline-derived CDR1 and CDR2 are LNHNV and YYDKDF (reference sequence). Trimming removed 5 bases at V and 8 bases at J, with 12 bases between. This CDR3 reads CATSERADGYTF. Here the CDR3 DNA reads TGTGCCACCAGCGAGCGGGCAGACGGCTACACCTTC. The full variable domain, in which reference TRBV15 and TRBJ1-2 provide the parts outside the CDR3, is DAMVIQNPRYQVTQFGKPVTLSCSQTLNHNVMYWYQQKSSQAPKLLFHYYDKDFNNEADTPDNFQSRRPNTSFCFLDIRSPGLGDTAMYLCATSERADGYTFGSGTRLTVV.

V is TRBV6-5 and J is TRBJ1-2; D gene ambiguous. CDR3 length: 14 amino acids. Germline-derived CDR1 and CDR2 are MNHEY and SVGAGI. V was trimmed by 0 bases and J by 8 bases, leaving 13 bases between them. CDR3 DNA sequence: TGTGCCAGCAGTTACTCGACCCACGAGCGGGGCTACACCTTC. As protein: CASSYSTHERGYTF.

For this clone: The sample has other DNA sequences that encode this CDR3 too. The rearrangement uses TRBV30 and TRBJ2-7; D might be TRBD2 (7 bases). Trimming took 0 bases from V and 1 from J, leaving 10 bases between them. The germline V gene encodes CDR1 GTSNPN and CDR2 SVGIG (reference sequence). The CDR3 extends over 14 amino acids. CDR3 in amino acids: CAWSVGGVSYEQYF. The CDR3 coding sequence is TGTGCCTGGAGTGTAGGGGGGGTTTCCTACGAGCAGTACTTC.

V gene TRBV5-1 combines with J gene TRBJ2-1; possible D gene TRBD2, 5 bases. Trimming shortened V by 0 bases and J by 8 bases, and 6 bases separated the two germline ends. Germline V gene lookup returns CDR1 SGHRS and CDR2 YFSETQ. This CDR3 comprises 12 residues. CDR3 coding DNA: TGCGCCAGCAGCTTGGCGCGGGATGAGCAGTTCTTC. It is translated as CASSLARDEQFF. Drawing the rest from reference TRBV5-1 and TRBJ2-1, the complete variable domain is KAGVTQTPRYLIKTRGQQVTLSCSPISGHRSVSWYQQTPGQGLQFLFEYFSETQRNKGNFPGRFSGRQFSNSRSEMNVSTLELGDSALYLCASSLARDEQFFGPGTRLTVL.

This clone was counted a few times. This sequence joins TRBV11-2 and TRBJ2-1; 13 bases align to TRBD2. V was clipped by 10 bases and J by 0 bases; unmatched bases: 15. Per the germline V gene, CDR1 is SGHAT and CDR2 is FQNNGV. This CDR3 spans 19 amino acids. CDR3 amino acids: CATTDVLAGGPSSYNEQFF. The CDR3 nucleotides are TGTGCCACCACGGACGTACTAGCGGGGGGGCCTAGCTCCTACAATGAGCAGTTCTTC. Full variable domain (outside the CDR3, taken from reference TRBV11-2 and TRBJ2-1): EAGVAQSPRYKIIEKRQSVAFWCNPISGHATLYWYQQILGQGPKLLIQFQNNGVVDDSQLPKDRFSAERLKGVDSTLKIQPAKLEDSAVYLCATTDVLAGGPSSYNEQFFGPGTRLTVL.

CDR3 DNA sequence: TGTGCCACCAGTGAAGTGACAGGGGCGGGTGAAAAACTGTTTTTT. Amino acids: CATSEVTGAGEKLFF. The chain joins TRBV24-1 to TRBJ1-4; 8 nucleotides line up with TRBD1. V trimming: 4 bases; J trimming: 7 bases; junction bases outside the gene matches: 7. Germline V gene data show CDR1 as KGHDR and CDR2 as SFDVKD. This CDR3 has 15 amino acids.

In its sample, this clone is medium-sized. The chain employs TRBV19 and TRBJ1-5; TRBD1 aligns across 7 bases. Germline values: CDR1 LNHDA, CDR2 SQIVND (reference sequence). Trimming took 0 bases from V and 7 from J; bases not matched to a gene: 9. The CDR3 runs to 16 residues. For the CDR3, the DNA is TGTGCCAGTAGTATAGATGTGACAGGGTTTTTGCAGCCCCAGCATTTT. The encoded protein is CASSIDVTGFLQPQHF. Complete variable domain (other parts from reference TRBV19 and TRBJ1-5): DGGITQSPKYLFRKEGQNVTLSCEQNLNHDAMYWYRQDPGQGLRLIYYSQIVNDFQKGDIAEGYSVSREKKESFPLTVTSAQKNPTAFYLCASSIDVTGFLQPQHFGDGTRLSIL.

Note on this clone: Other DNA sequences in this specimen translate into the identical CDR3. The V gene is TRBV7-3, the J gene TRBJ2-3; tentatively, D is TRBD1 (6 bases). The V end was cut by 1 base, the J end by 0 bases, with 11 bases between. The CDR3 runs to 16 residues. Germline loops: CDR1 SGHTA, CDR2 FQGTGA. CDR3 nucleotide sequence: TGTGCCAGCAGCTTAATAGGTCAGGGGAGCACAGATACGCAGTATTTT. Its protein is CASSLIGQGSTDTQYF. Full variable domain (rest looked up from reference TRBV7-3 and TRBJ2-3): GAGVSQTPSNKVTEKGKYVELRCDPISGHTALYWYRQSLGQGPEFLIYFQGTGAADDSGLPNDRFFAVRPEGSVSTLKIQRTERGDSAVYLCASSLIGQGSTDTQYFGPGTRLTVL.

This chain connects TRBV30 to TRBJ2-2; possibly TRBD2 for D (6 bases). CDR1 GTSNPN and CDR2 SVGIG come from the germline V gene (reference sequence). CDR3 length equals 14 residues. The germline V and J ends were trimmed by 8 bases and 4 bases, with 17 bases remaining between them. DNA of the CDR3: TGTGCCACTGGCGGGATGGGGGGCACCGGGGAGCTGTTTTTT. Translation: CATGGMGGTGELFF. Supplemented by reference TRBV30 and TRBJ2-2, the full variable domain reads SQTIHQWPATLVQPVGSPLSLECTVEGTSNPNLYWYRQAAGRGLQLLFYSVGIGQISSEVPQNLSASRPQDRQFILSSKKLLLSDSGFYLCATGGMGGTGELFFGEGSRLTVL.

The rearrangement joins TRBV9 to TRBJ1-2; unclear D gene. Germline V gene lookup returns CDR1 SGDLS and CDR2 YYNGEE. This CDR3 has 14 residues. Trimming took 3 bases from V and 7 from J, leaving 16 bases between them. The CDR3: CASSARREGRGYTF. Written as DNA, the CDR3 is TGTGCCAGCAGCGCGCGTCGGGAGGGTCGTGGCTACACCTTC.

This sequence joins TRBV5-1 and TRBJ1-2; TRBD1 matches at 7 bases. The CDR3 consists of 13 residues. The junction had 4 bases not matched to a gene; V was cut back by 4 bases and J by 4 bases. Germline CDR1 reads SGHRS; CDR2 reads YFSETQ. CDR3 coding DNA: TGCGCCAGCAGCCCGGACAGGTCCTATGGCTACACCTTC. Encoded protein: CASSPDRSYGYTF.

V gene TRBV9 combines with J gene TRBJ1-2; the match to TRBD1 covers 10 bases. After removal of 3 bases from V and 7 bases from J, the junction contained 6 bases not matched to a gene. Germline values: CDR1 SGDLS, CDR2 YYNGEE. CDR3 size: 14 residues. The CDR3 region is CASSEGQGRGGYTF. In DNA form, the CDR3 reads TGTGCCAGCAGCGAGGGACAGGGGAGGGGTGGCTACACCTTC.

This clone was detected a few times. The chain recombines TRBV7-2 with TRBJ2-7, with D perhaps TRBD1 (6 bases). From germline, CDR1 is SGHTA and CDR2 FQGNSA. The CDR3 length is 14 residues. V dropped 1 base and J dropped 3 bases, with 10 bases sitting between them. CDR3 sequence (DNA): TGTGCCAGCAGCTTAGGGACAGAGTACTACGAGCAGTACTTC. Translating gives CASSLGTEYYEQYF.